Listed here is a single TCR beta chain. The data were obtained in a study of blood T cell repertoires in COVID-19. Study in general: Some COVID-19 samples were acute and others convalescent; all came from the United States, Italy and Spain. T cells, B-cell-depleted T cells, or PBMCs supplied cDNA or gDNA.

As processed by the authors: Amplified reference gene primers provided the basis for estimating nucleated cell counts. Clones were read by immunoSEQ multiplex PCR, and TCRdb kept only the in-frame ones, dropping some. V and J calls and clone size follow that table, whereas D and trimming were derived from the DNA. The sample contains some 100,000 clones, 86% of which appear only once. Germline V lookup: CDR1 LNHDA, CDR2 SQIVND (reference sequence). Trimming removed 5 bases from V and 4 bases from J; junction bases left unmatched: 10. This CDR3 has 15 residues. This chain joins TRBV19 and TRBJ1-2, with 7 bases identical to TRBD1. Material for sequencing was peripheral blood. The source of this sequence is a man aged 45-60 years with acute or convalescent COVID-19. In DNA, the CDR3 is TGTGCCAGTAGTCTGATGGGGACAGCAGTCTATGGCTACACCTTC. Its translation: CASSLMGTAVYGYTF.